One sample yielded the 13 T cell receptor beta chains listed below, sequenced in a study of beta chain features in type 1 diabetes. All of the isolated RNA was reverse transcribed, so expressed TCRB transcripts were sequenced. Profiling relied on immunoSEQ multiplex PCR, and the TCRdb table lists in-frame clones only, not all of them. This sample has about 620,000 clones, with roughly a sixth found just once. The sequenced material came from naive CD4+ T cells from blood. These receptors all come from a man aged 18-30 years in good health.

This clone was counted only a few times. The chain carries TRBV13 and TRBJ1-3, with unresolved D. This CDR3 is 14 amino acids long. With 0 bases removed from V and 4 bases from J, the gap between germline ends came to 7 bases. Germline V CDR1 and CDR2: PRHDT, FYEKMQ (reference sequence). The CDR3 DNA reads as TGTGCCAGCAGCTTAGGAGGGTCAGGAAACACCATATATTTT. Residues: CASSLGGSGNTIYF.

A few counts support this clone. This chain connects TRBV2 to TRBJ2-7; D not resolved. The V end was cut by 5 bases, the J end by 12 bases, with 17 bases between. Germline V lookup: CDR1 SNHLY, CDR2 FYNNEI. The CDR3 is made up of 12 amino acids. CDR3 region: CASSTLESGLYF. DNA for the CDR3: TGTGCCAGCAGTACCTTAGAGTCTGGGCTGTACTTC.

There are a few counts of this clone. Written as DNA, the CDR3 is TGCGCCAGCAGCCAAGATCTTATGGCGTTGCGCAATCAGCCCCAGCATTTT. Translating gives CASSQDLMALRNQPQHF. This sequence joins TRBV4-3 and TRBJ1-5; no definite D call. With 0 bases removed from V and 2 bases from J, the gap between germline ends came to 14 bases. There are 17 residues in the CDR3. CDR1 is LGHNA and CDR2 is YSLEER in the germline V gene.

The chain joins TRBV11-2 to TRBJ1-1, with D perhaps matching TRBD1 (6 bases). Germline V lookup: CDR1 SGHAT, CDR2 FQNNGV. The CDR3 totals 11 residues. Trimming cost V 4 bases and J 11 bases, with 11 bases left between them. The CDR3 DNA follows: TGTGCCAGCAGCTCTGGACAGATGGCTTTCTTT. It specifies CASSSGQMAFF.

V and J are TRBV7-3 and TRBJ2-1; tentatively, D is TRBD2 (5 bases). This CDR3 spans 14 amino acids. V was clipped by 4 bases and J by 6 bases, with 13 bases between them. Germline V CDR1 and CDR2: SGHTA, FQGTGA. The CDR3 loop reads CASSSPFEGNEQFF. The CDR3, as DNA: TGTGCCAGCAGCTCGCCTTTTGAGGGCAATGAGCAGTTCTTC.

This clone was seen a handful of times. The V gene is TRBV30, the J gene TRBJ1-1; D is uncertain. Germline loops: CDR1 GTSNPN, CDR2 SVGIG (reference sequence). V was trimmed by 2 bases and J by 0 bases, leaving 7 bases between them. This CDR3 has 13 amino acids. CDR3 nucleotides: TGTGCCTGGAGTTTGGGGATGAACACTGAAGCTTTCTTT. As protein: CAWSLGMNTEAFF.

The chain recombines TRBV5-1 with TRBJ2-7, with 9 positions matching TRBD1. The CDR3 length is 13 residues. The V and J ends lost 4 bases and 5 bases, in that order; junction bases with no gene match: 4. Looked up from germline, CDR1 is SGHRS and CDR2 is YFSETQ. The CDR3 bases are TGCGCCAGCAGCGGACAGGGGAGGAACGAGCAGTACTTC. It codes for CASSGQGRNEQYF.

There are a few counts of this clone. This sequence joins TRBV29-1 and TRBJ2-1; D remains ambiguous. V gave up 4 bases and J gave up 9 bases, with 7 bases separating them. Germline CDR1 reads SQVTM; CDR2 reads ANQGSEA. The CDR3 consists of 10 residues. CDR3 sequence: CSVGHGEQFF. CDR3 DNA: TGCAGCGTTGGACACGGTGAGCAGTTCTTC.

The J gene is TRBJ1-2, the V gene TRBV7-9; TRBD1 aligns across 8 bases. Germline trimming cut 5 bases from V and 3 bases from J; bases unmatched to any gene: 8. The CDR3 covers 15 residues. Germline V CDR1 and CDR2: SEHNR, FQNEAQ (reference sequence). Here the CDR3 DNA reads TGTGCCAGCAGCCTAGGACAGGGAGATCACTATGGCTACACCTTC. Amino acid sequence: CASSLGQGDHYGYTF.

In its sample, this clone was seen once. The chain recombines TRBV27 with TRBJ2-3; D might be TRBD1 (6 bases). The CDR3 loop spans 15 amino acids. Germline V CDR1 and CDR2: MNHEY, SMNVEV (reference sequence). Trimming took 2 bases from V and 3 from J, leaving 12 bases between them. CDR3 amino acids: CASSLRQAGTDTQYF. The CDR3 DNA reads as TGTGCCAGCAGTTTACGACAGGCAGGGACAGATACGCAGTATTTT.

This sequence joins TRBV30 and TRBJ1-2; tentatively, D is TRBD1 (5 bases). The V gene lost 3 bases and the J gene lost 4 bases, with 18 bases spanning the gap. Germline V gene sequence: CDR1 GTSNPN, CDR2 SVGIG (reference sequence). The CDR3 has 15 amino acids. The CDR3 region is CAWRFKQENGYGYTF. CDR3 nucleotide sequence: TGTGCCTGGAGATTTAAACAGGAAAACGGCTATGGCTACACCTTC.

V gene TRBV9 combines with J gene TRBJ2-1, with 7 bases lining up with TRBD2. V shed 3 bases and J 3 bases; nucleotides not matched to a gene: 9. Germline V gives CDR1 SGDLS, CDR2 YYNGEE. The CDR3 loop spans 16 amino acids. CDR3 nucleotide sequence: TGTGCCAGCAGCGGGGATAGACTAGCAGACTACAATGAGCAGTTCTTC. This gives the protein CASSGDRLADYNEQFF.

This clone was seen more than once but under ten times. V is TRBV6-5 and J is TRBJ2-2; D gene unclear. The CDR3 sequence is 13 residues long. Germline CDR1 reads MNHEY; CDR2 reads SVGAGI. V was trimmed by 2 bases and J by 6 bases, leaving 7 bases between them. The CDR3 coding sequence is TGTGCCAGCAGTTACGAGGCGGCCGGGGAGCTGTTTTTT. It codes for CASSYEAAGELFF.